These 9 T cell receptor beta chains came from one sample sequenced in a study of blood T cell repertoires in COVID-19 (dated by TCRdb to the early 2020s). Library preparation was by the immunoSEQ multiplex PCR assay. TCRdb took over this immuneACCESS table, retaining in-frame rearrangements with V and J assigned. Such tables are incomplete; in checked studies, under half of the missing clones stem from an unresolved V gene, and the remainder is unexplained. The sample table contains 66,000 or so clones; only one count was recorded for just under 80% of them. The leading ten clones occupy around 10% of the sample. The sequencing input was peripheral blood. The receptors come from a human donor in a cohort sampled during active COVID-19.

The chain employs TRBV7-2 and TRBJ2-3, with TRBD2 matching over 8 bases. The CDR3 has 17 amino acids. V lost 5 bases to trimming and J lost 6 bases; unmatched junction nucleotides: 16. From germline, CDR1 is SGHTA and CDR2 FQGNSA. CDR3 in DNA: TGTGCCAGCAGCCCGGGGGGAGCGGGAGCACTTAGTGATACGCAGTATTTT. Its translation is CASSPGGAGALSDTQYF.

This clone was observed a single time. This chain uses TRBV13 with TRBJ1-2; the D gene is possibly TRBD1 (5 bases). CDR1 is PRHDT and CDR2 is FYEKMQ in the germline V gene (reference sequence). Between the trimmed V and J ends, which lost 1 base and 8 bases, there was a span of 8 bases. The CDR3 extends over 12 amino acids. The CDR3 loop is CASSLAGLGYTF. The CDR3 DNA is TGTGCCAGCAGCTTAGCAGGGTTAGGCTACACCTTC.

The rearrangement joins TRBV5-5 to TRBJ1-1; D is perhaps TRBD1 (5 bases). The CDR3 loop spans 15 amino acids. V was shortened by 5 bases and J by 4 bases, with 18 bases between the two germline ends. The germline CDR1 and CDR2 sequences are SGHKS and YYEKEE (reference sequence). The CDR3 is CASRLREEGSTEAFF. The CDR3 bases are TGTGCCAGCAGACTCAGGGAGGAGGGTTCCACTGAAGCTTTCTTT.

This rearrangement joins TRBV6-1 to TRBJ2-4; 9 positions match TRBD2. The CDR3 loop spans 17 amino acids. Losses at the gene ends were 3 bases for V and 2 bases for J; bases not matched to a gene: 8. The V gene's germline CDR1 is MNHNS and CDR2 SASEGT. The CDR3 bases are TGTGCCAGCAGTGAGTCCTTAGCGGGAGTTACCAAAAACATTCAGTACTTC. This codes for CASSESLAGVTKNIQYF.

The V and J genes are TRBV7-3 and TRBJ1-1; 10 bases agree with TRBD1. After removal of 2 bases from V and 8 bases from J, the junction contained 2 bases not matched to a gene. Looked up from germline, CDR1 is SGHTA and CDR2 is FQGTGA. The CDR3 has 13 amino acids. The chain's CDR3 is CASSLDRGREAFF. The CDR3 coding sequence is TGTGCCAGCAGCTTAGACAGGGGGCGAGAAGCTTTCTTT.

The gene calls are TRBV9 and TRBJ2-2; D is undetermined. V lost 3 bases, J lost 0 bases, and 6 bases lay in between. The germline gives CDR1 SGDLS, CDR2 YYNGEE. The CDR3 loop spans 14 amino acids. CDR3 sequence (DNA): TGTGCCAGCAGCGGGCCTTCGAACACCGGGGAGCTGTTTTTT. Translation: CASSGPSNTGELFF.

V usage is TRBV7-9 and J usage is TRBJ2-7; 10 nucleotides line up with TRBD1. Germline trimming cut 4 bases from V and 4 bases from J; bases unmatched to any gene: 4. This CDR3 is 14 amino acids long. Germline values: CDR1 SEHNR, CDR2 FQNEAQ (reference sequence). CDR3 in amino acids: CASSSDRGRYEQYF. CDR3 DNA: TGTGCCAGCAGCTCGGACAGGGGGAGATACGAGCAGTACTTC.

The rearrangement uses TRBV29-1 and TRBJ2-5; 8 nucleotides agree with TRBD2. V lost 7 bases, J lost 4 bases, and 8 bases stayed unmatched. CDR1 is SQVTM, CDR2 ANQGSEA, per germline. The CDR3 length is 13 residues. The CDR3 DNA reads as TGCAGCGGAAGCGGGACTAGTAGAGAGACCCAGTACTTC. It encodes CSGSGTSRETQYF.

The chain employs TRBV14 and TRBJ1-6; D gene uncertain. Germline CDR1 SGHDN, CDR2 FVKESK. This CDR3 is built from 13 residues. With 1 base removed from V and 11 bases from J, the gap between germline ends came to 9 bases. CDR3 loop: CASSQGNRPPLHF. In nucleotides, the CDR3 is TGTGCCAGCAGCCAAGGGAACAGACCACCCCTCCACTTT.